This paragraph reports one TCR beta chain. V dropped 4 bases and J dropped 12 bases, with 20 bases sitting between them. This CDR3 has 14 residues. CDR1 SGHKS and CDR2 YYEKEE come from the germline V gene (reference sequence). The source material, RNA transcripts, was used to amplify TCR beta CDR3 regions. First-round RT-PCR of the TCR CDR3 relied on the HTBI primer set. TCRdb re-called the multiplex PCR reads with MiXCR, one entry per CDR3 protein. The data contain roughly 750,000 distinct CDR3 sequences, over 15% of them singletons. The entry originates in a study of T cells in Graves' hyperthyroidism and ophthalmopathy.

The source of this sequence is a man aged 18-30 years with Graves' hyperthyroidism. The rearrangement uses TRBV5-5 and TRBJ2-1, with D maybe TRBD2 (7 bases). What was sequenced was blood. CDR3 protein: CASSPPGGLSRQFF. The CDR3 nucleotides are TGTGCCAGCAGCCCACCGGGGGGCCTTTCAAGGCAGTTCTTC.